Listed below are T cell receptor beta chains from one sample, sequenced in a study of T-cell reconstitution after alpha-beta-depleted transplantation in children. TCRdb re-analysed the PCR reads in MiXCR, keeping a single row per CDR3 protein. This table holds some 490,000 distinct CDR3 sequences, under 15% found once. Sequencing was performed on PBMCs from the stem cell graft donor, taken from the stem cell graft. The receptors were sampled from a human donor who donated a stem cell graft to a child with combined immunodeficiency. CDR3s include the opening cysteine and the closing phenylalanine or tryptophan. A D gene is named only where the DNA matches it firmly. Not all rows give a size; the values are once, few, many and, for expanded clones, a class.

d_gene: TRBD1
v_gene: TRBV29-1
abundance: .
j_gene: TRBJ2-7
CDR3aa: CSVEGLGQGMGEQYF
CDR3nt: TGCAGCGTTGAAGGTTTGGGACAGGGAATGGGAGAGCAGTACTTC

d_gene: TRBD2
v_gene: TRBV7-3
abundance: .
j_gene: TRBJ2-7
CDR3aa: CASSLVPGLSLREQYF
CDR3nt: TGTGCCAGCAGCTTAGTCCCGGGACTATCTCTTCGGGAGCAGTACTTC

d_gene: .
v_gene: TRBV7-6
abundance: few
j_gene: TRBJ2-7
CDR3aa: CASSLSAVHYEQYF
CDR3nt: TGTGCCAGCAGCTTGTCAGCGGTTCACTACGAGCAGTACTTC

d_gene: .
v_gene: TRBV7-3
abundance: many
j_gene: TRBJ2-7
CDR3aa: CASSLTGVNEQYF
CDR3nt: TGTGCCAGCAGCTTAACAGGGGTCAACGAGCAGTACTTC

d_gene: .
v_gene: TRBV5-1
abundance: many
j_gene: TRBJ1-3
CDR3aa: CASSAIQGASGNTIYF
CDR3nt: TGCGCCAGCAGCGCGATACAGGGAGCCTCTGGAAACACCATATATTTT

d_gene: .
v_gene: TRBV20-1
abundance: few
j_gene: TRBJ2-3
CDR3aa: CSASERASTDTQYF
CDR3nt: TGCAGTGCTAGTGAGCGGGCAAGCACAGATACGCAGTATTTT

d_gene: .
v_gene: TRBV27
abundance: few
j_gene: TRBJ2-7
CDR3aa: CASRGLPAYEQYF
CDR3nt: TGTGCCAGCAGAGGGCTACCAGCCTACGAGCAGTACTTC

d_gene: TRBD1
v_gene: TRBV4-2
abundance: few
j_gene: TRBJ1-2
CDR3aa: CASSQDWDRQLDNGYTF
CDR3nt: TGTGCCAGCAGCCAAGATTGGGACAGACAATTGGATAATGGCTACACCTTC

d_gene: .
v_gene: TRBV29-1
abundance: few
j_gene: TRBJ1-1
CDR3aa: CSVGTRLRTEAFF
CDR3nt: TGCAGCGTTGGGACTCGCCTAAGAACTGAAGCTTTCTTT

d_gene: TRBD1
v_gene: TRBV20-1
abundance: .
j_gene: TRBJ2-7
CDR3aa: CSARVLDRGNEQYF
CDR3nt: TGCAGTGCTAGAGTCTTAGACAGGGGCAACGAGCAGTACTTC

d_gene: .
v_gene: TRBV29-1
abundance: .
j_gene: TRBJ2-6
CDR3aa: CSVGSSGANVLTF
CDR3nt: TGCAGCGTAGGAAGCTCTGGGGCCAACGTCCTGACTTTC

d_gene: TRBD1
v_gene: TRBV2
abundance: .
j_gene: TRBJ2-3
CDR3aa: CASRTRQGVSDTQYF
CDR3nt: TGTGCCAGCAGAACACGACAGGGGGTTTCAGATACGCAGTATTTT

d_gene: TRBD1
v_gene: TRBV5-6
abundance: many
j_gene: TRBJ2-7
CDR3aa: CASSWTTGTGTYEQYF
CDR3nt: TGTGCCAGCAGCTGGACCACCGGGACAGGGACATACGAGCAGTACTTC

d_gene: .
v_gene: TRBV10-3
abundance: .
j_gene: TRBJ2-1
CDR3aa: CAISGDQGYNEQFF
CDR3nt: TGTGCCATCAGCGGGGACCAGGGGTACAATGAGCAGTTCTTC

d_gene: .
v_gene: TRBV29-1
abundance: many
j_gene: TRBJ2-3
CDR3aa: CSVVWDTQYF
CDR3nt: TGCAGCGTTGTTTGGGATACGCAGTATTTT

d_gene: .
v_gene: TRBV20-1
abundance: .
j_gene: TRBJ2-2
CDR3aa: CSARDGWTTNTGELFF
CDR3nt: TGCAGTGCTAGAGACGGATGGACTACGAACACCGGGGAGCTGTTTTTT

d_gene: .
v_gene: TRBV10-3
abundance: .
j_gene: TRBJ1-5
CDR3aa: CAISEVDQPQHF
CDR3nt: TGTGCCATCAGTGAGGTAGATCAGCCCCAGCATTTT

d_gene: .
v_gene: TRBV24-1
abundance: many
j_gene: TRBJ2-2
CDR3aa: CATSAWTENTGELFF
CDR3nt: TGTGCCACCAGTGCATGGACAGAGAACACCGGGGAGCTGTTTTTT

d_gene: .
v_gene: TRBV9
abundance: few
j_gene: TRBJ2-7
CDR3aa: CASSPTRLYEQYF
CDR3nt: TGTGCCAGCAGCCCGACTAGACTCTACGAGCAGTACTTC